The sequence of this T cell receptor (beta chain) was determined in a study of blood T cell repertoires in COVID-19. Overall study context: Samples of COVID-19 (acute and convalescent) were obtained from the United States, Italy and Spain. T cells, B-cell-depleted T cells, or PBMCs provided the cDNA or gDNA that served as material.

Authors' methods: Counts of nucleated cells, estimated from reference gene primer amplification, were obtained. The assay was immunoSEQ multiplex PCR, and TCRdb's table has in-frame clones only and misses some. V and J calls and clone size follow that table, whereas D and trimming were derived from the DNA. Of approximately 60,000 clones listed, roughly 85% were seen once; the top ten hold 15% to 20%. Trimming removed 4 bases at V and 8 bases at J, with 11 bases between. Germline V gene sequence: CDR1 SNHLY, CDR2 FYNNEI. This CDR3 contains 12 residues. The sequenced sample consisted of peripheral blood. The TCR was taken from a human donor in a cohort sampled during active COVID-19. This sequence joins TRBV2 and TRBJ1-1; TRBD1 is a possible D gene (6 bases). The CDR3 sequence: CASSGQGYEAFF. CDR3 DNA: TGTGCCAGCAGTGGGCAGGGGTACGAAGCTTTCTTT.